One and the same sample provided the 27 T cell receptor beta chains below, sequenced in a study of siplizumab effects on memory and regulatory T cells. Generated by immunoSEQ multiplex PCR, the TCRdb table keeps only in-frame clones and is missing some. The data contain some 88,000 clones, 90% of them singletons. The sequenced sample consisted of CD4+ T cells sorted from blood. The receptors derive from a human donor in good health.

This chain joins TRBV6-4 and TRBJ2-1, with D perhaps matching TRBD1 (6 bases). Trimming stripped 3 bases from V and 2 bases from J, with 11 bases between. Germline V gene lookup returns CDR1 MRHNA and CDR2 SNTAGT. The CDR3 length is 15 residues. The CDR3 loop reads CASSERGTTYNEQFF. In DNA form, the CDR3 reads TGTGCCAGCAGTGAAAGGGGGACGACCTACAATGAGCAGTTCTTC.

This chain joins TRBV5-5 and TRBJ2-5; 10 bases are a match to TRBD2. Looked up from germline, CDR1 is SGHKS and CDR2 is YYEKEE (reference sequence). V was pared by 0 bases and J by 1 base, with 6 bases of the junction left unmatched. This CDR3 spans 17 amino acids. The CDR3 nucleotides are TGTGCCAGCAGCTTGGTCAGACTAGCGGGCTTCCAAGAGACCCAGTACTTC. Its protein product is CASSLVRLAGFQETQYF.

V usage is TRBV6-5 and J usage is TRBJ1-2; 8 nucleotides line up with TRBD1. Germline values: CDR1 MNHEY, CDR2 SVGAGI. The CDR3 loop spans 14 amino acids. After removal of 6 bases from V and 6 bases from J, the junction contained 9 bases not matched to a gene. The CDR3 nucleotides are TGTGCCAGCAGGACCCGGACAGGGCGTAATGGCTACACCTTC. As protein: CASRTRTGRNGYTF.

This rearrangement joins TRBV5-4 to TRBJ2-7; D is unclear. CDR3 length: 14 amino acids. The germline V and J ends were trimmed by 0 bases and 4 bases, with 11 bases remaining between them. Germline V gives CDR1 SGHNT, CDR2 YYREEE (reference sequence). The CDR3 DNA follows: TGTGCCAGCAGCTTGGCCCCAGAGGTATACGAGCAGTACTTC. Translating gives CASSLAPEVYEQYF.

Only one count was recorded for this clone. The chain links TRBV9 to TRBJ2-4; TRBD2 is a possible D gene (6 bases). Germline CDR1 SGDLS, CDR2 YYNGEE. The CDR3 totals 16 residues. Trimming removed 4 bases from V and 0 bases from J, with 14 bases in between. The CDR3 nucleotides read TGTGCCAGCAGCCCATCGGGACTGGTAGCCAAAAACATTCAGTACTTC. Protein product: CASSPSGLVAKNIQYF.

The chain recombines TRBV7-9 with TRBJ2-7; D remains ambiguous. Germline V CDR1 and CDR2: SEHNR, FQNEAQ (reference sequence). V lost 6 bases and J lost 2, with 8 bases in between. The CDR3 loop spans 12 amino acids. CDR3 in DNA: TGTGCCAGCAGGCAGTTCACCTACGAGCAGTACTTC. Its protein product is CASRQFTYEQYF.

The chain combines TRBV7-9 with TRBJ2-2; D is perhaps TRBD1 (5 bases). This CDR3 comprises 14 residues. V lost 6 bases to trimming and J lost 7 bases, with 15 bases between them. In germline, CDR1 is SEHNR, CDR2 FQNEAQ (reference sequence). Here the CDR3 reads CASRDTGASGELFF. The DNA of the CDR3 is TGTGCCAGCAGGGATACAGGTGCCAGCGGGGAGCTGTTTTTT.

The V gene is TRBV19, the J gene TRBJ1-1; perhaps TRBD1 as D (5 bases). This CDR3 is 15 amino acids long. In germline, CDR1 is LNHDA, CDR2 SQIVND (reference sequence). Trimming removed 3 bases at V and 5 bases at J, with 16 bases between. CDR3 sequence: CASSMGWGLGTEAFF. The DNA of the CDR3 is TGTGCCAGTAGTATGGGTTGGGGCTTGGGGACTGAAGCTTTCTTT.

This chain uses TRBV6-6 with TRBJ1-5; D possibly corresponds to TRBD1 (6 bases). This CDR3 is built from 15 residues. Trimming pared 5 bases from V and 3 bases from J, leaving 14 bases between. CDR1 and CDR2 from the germline V gene are MNHNY and SVGAGI (reference sequence). The CDR3 nucleotides read TGTGCCAGCAGTGCCTGGGGGGGGCCCAATCAGCCCCAGCATTTT. This codes for CASSAWGGPNQPQHF.

This rearrangement joins TRBV7-2 to TRBJ1-5; maybe TRBD1 (5 bases). The CDR3 extends over 16 amino acids. V was pared by 5 bases and J by 2 bases, with 16 bases between. In germline, CDR1 is SGHTA, CDR2 FQGNSA. The CDR3 DNA is TGTGCCAGCAGCACCGGGACCGCTGGAGGCAATCAGCCCCAGCATTTT. It translates to CASSTGTAGGNQPQHF.

The chain recombines TRBV5-1 with TRBJ2-1, with 9 bases lining up with TRBD1. CDR3 size: 16 residues. The germline gives CDR1 SGHRS, CDR2 YFSETQ. J gave up 7 bases and V 4 bases, and 12 bases lay outside the gene matches. This CDR3 is CASSPKTGGSRNEQFF. The CDR3 DNA sequence: TGCGCCAGCAGCCCCAAGACAGGGGGTAGTAGAAATGAGCAGTTCTTC.

The chain is built from TRBV20-1 and TRBJ2-1, with D unresolved. Germline CDR1 is DFQATT and CDR2 is SNEGSKA (reference sequence). CDR3 length: 11 residues. V was clipped by 3 bases and J by 4 bases, with 4 bases between them. The CDR3 loop reads CSASPYNEQFF. Here the CDR3 DNA reads TGCAGTGCTAGTCCTTACAATGAGCAGTTCTTC.

The CDR3, as DNA: TGTGCCAGCAGCTTAGCTCCTAGCGGGAGCACAGATACGCAGTATTTT. It codes for CASSLAPSGSTDTQYF. The V gene is TRBV7-9, the J gene TRBJ2-3; 8 nucleotides align to TRBD2. V was pared by 0 bases and J by 0 bases, with 2 bases of the junction left unmatched. The CDR3 loop spans 16 amino acids. Germline lookup yields CDR1 SEHNR and CDR2 FQNEAQ (reference sequence). Complete variable domain (other parts from reference TRBV7-9 and TRBJ2-3): DTGVSQNPRHKITKRGQNVTFRCDPISEHNRLYWYRQTLGQGPEFLTYFQNEAQLEKSRLLSDRFSAERPKGSFSTLEIQRTEQGDSAMYLCASSLAPSGSTDTQYFGPGTRLTVL.

The rearrangement links TRBV7-2 to TRBJ1-2; the D gene is possibly TRBD1 (6 bases). Trimming took 7 bases from V and 7 from J, leaving 16 bases between them. This CDR3 has 13 residues. Germline-derived CDR1 and CDR2 are SGHTA and FQGNSA. CDR3 bases: TGTGCCAGCACCCCACAGGGCTCCATTGGCTACACCTTC. This translates into CASTPQGSIGYTF.

CDR3 sequence: CASSESAGYTF. The CDR3 DNA follows: TGTGCCAGCAGTGAATCGGCTGGCTACACCTTC. The chain is built from TRBV6-1 and TRBJ1-2; no clear D gene. The germline V and J ends were trimmed by 2 bases and 7 bases, with 5 bases remaining between them. Germline V gene data show CDR1 as MNHNS and CDR2 as SASEGT. This CDR3 region has 11 residues.

The genes are TRBV6-5 and TRBJ2-1, with D unresolved. There are 15 residues in the CDR3. V was pared by 2 bases and J by 3 bases, with 11 bases between. From germline, CDR1 is MNHEY and CDR2 SVGAGI. This CDR3 reads CASSYPRPLYNEQFF. CDR3 sequence (DNA): TGTGCCAGCAGTTACCCGCGGCCTCTCTACAATGAGCAGTTCTTC.

J is TRBJ2-2 and V is TRBV7-2; 9 nucleotides align to TRBD2. The CDR3 is 17 residues long. Germline lookup yields CDR1 SGHTA and CDR2 FQGNSA. V lost 7 bases, J lost 5 bases, and 14 bases stayed unmatched. Here the CDR3 DNA reads TGTGCCAGCACCTCACAGGGTAGCGGGAGAAGGACCGGGGAGCTGTTTTTT. This codes for CASTSQGSGRRTGELFF.

This clone was counted a single time. V is TRBV7-9 and J is TRBJ2-4, with TRBD2 identical over 14 bases. The CDR3 totals 18 residues. The germline CDR1 and CDR2 sequences are SEHNR and FQNEAQ (reference sequence). The V gene end was trimmed by 5 bases and the J gene end by 1 base; junction bases not matched to a gene: 7. The CDR3 DNA reads as TGTGCCAGCAGCCAAGGACTAGCGGGAGGAATGGCCAAAAACATTCAGTACTTC. Encoded protein: CASSQGLAGGMAKNIQYF.

The chain is built from TRBV7-3 and TRBJ2-2; D is unresolved. The V gene lost 6 bases and the J gene lost 3 bases, with 8 bases spanning the gap. The CDR3 covers 13 residues. CDR1 SGHTA and CDR2 FQGTGA come from the germline V gene. The CDR3 bases are TGTGCCAGCAGTCTGATGTACACCGGGGAGCTGTTTTTT. Translating gives CASSLMYTGELFF.

The rearrangement joins TRBV21-1 to TRBJ1-1; no check of the table's D call, TRBD1, against the DNA was made. TRBV21-1 is a listed pseudogene. This CDR3 comprises 13 residues. The CDR3 nucleotides are TGTGCCAGCTGGGACAGGGAAAGCACTGAAGCTTTCTTT. Translation gives CASWDRESTEAFF.

This clone was seen more than once but under ten times. The chain couples TRBV25-1 to TRBJ1-2; weak D call: TRBD1 (6 bases). CDR1 and CDR2 (germline): MGHDK, SYGVNS. V shed 5 bases and J shed 13 bases, with 17 bases lying between them. The CDR3 runs to 12 residues. CDR3 amino acids: CASSSGEARITF. Written as DNA, the CDR3 is TGTGCCAGCAGTTCAGGGGAAGCGAGAATCACCTTC.

The chain has TRBV30 and TRBJ2-1, with a possible D match to TRBD2 (5 bases). The CDR3 covers 11 residues. Germline loops: CDR1 GTSNPN, CDR2 SVGIG (reference sequence). V was shortened by 5 bases and J by 4 bases, with 6 bases between the two germline ends. DNA of the CDR3: TGTGCCTGGCGGGGTTACAATGAGCAGTTCTTC. Amino acids: CAWRGYNEQFF.

For the CDR3, the DNA is TGTGCCAGCACCGCACTAGCCCCCTACGAGCAGTACTTC. Amino acids: CASTALAPYEQYF. The chain has TRBV28 and TRBJ2-7; a possible D gene is TRBD2 (6 bases). CDR1 and CDR2 from the germline V gene are MDHEN and SYDVKM. Between the trimmed V and J ends, which lost 7 bases and 2 bases, there was a span of 12 bases. This CDR3 comprises 13 residues.

The chain combines TRBV2 with TRBJ2-7, with 9 nucleotides matching TRBD1. The CDR3 has 11 amino acids. After removal of 11 bases from V and 6 bases from J, the junction contained 5 bases not matched to a gene. Germline loops: CDR1 SNHLY, CDR2 FYNNEI. CDR3 residues: CAGGQGFEQYF. CDR3 DNA sequence: TGTGCCGGCGGACAGGGGTTCGAGCAGTACTTC. The variable domain in full, with the rest retrieved from reference TRBV2 and TRBJ2-7, is EPEVTQTPSHQVTQMGQEVILRCVPISNHLYFYWYRQILGQKVEFLVSFYNNEISEKSEIFDDQFSVERPDGSNFTLKIRSTKLEDSAMYFCAGGQGFEQYFGPGTRLTVT.

This chain links TRBV5-8 with TRBJ1-5, with unresolved D. CDR3 length equals 14 residues. Per germline, CDR1 SGHTS and CDR2 YDEGEE. Trimming cost V 4 bases and J 6 bases, with 14 bases left between them. The CDR3: CASSGDGAGQPQHF. Here the CDR3 DNA reads TGTGCCAGCAGCGGCGACGGTGCTGGTCAGCCCCAGCATTTT.

The chain carries TRBV7-8 and TRBJ1-5; D remains ambiguous. Germline V gives CDR1 SGHVS, CDR2 FQNEAQ. With 0 bases removed from V and 9 bases from J, the gap between germline ends came to 21 bases. This CDR3 spans 17 amino acids. In DNA, the CDR3 is TGTGCCAGCAGCTTAGCGTGGTCCGGGCCGCCCGATCCGCCCCAGCATTTT. Protein product: CASSLAWSGPPDPPQHF.

The rearrangement links TRBV4-2 to TRBJ2-3; 9 bases align to TRBD1. Germline values: CDR1 LGHNA, CDR2 YNFKEQ. The length of the CDR3 is 16 residues. J gave up 6 bases and V 2 bases, and 9 bases lay outside the gene matches. Here the CDR3 reads CASSQTTGGARDTQYF. The DNA for the CDR3 is TGTGCCAGCAGCCAAACAACAGGGGGCGCAAGGGATACGCAGTATTTT.